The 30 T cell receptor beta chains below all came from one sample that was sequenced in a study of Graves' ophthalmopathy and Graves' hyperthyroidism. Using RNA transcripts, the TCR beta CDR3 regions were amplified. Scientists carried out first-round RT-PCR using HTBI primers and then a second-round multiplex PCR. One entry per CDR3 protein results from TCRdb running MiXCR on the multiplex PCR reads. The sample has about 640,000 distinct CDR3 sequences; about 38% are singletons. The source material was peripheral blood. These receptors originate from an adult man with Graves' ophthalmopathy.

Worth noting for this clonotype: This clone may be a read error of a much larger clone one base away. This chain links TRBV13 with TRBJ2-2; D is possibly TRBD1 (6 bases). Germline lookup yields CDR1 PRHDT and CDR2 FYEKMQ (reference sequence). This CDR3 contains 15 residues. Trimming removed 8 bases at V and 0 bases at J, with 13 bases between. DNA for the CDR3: TGTGCCAGCGGGGGCCGGACAACGAACACCGGGGAGCTGTTTTTT. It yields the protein CASGGRTTNTGELFF.

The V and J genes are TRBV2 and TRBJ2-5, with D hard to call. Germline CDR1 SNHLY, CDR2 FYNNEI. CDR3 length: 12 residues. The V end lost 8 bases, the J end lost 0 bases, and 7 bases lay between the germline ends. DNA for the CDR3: TGTGCCAGCCGCGCGGACCAAGAGACCCAGTACTTC. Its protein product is CASRADQETQYF.

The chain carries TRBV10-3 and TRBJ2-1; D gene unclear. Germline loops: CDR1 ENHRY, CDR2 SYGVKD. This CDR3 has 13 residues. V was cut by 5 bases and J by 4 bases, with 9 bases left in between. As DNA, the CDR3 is TGTGCCATCAGTCAAGACCGTTACAATGAGCAGTTCTTC. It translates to CAISQDRYNEQFF.

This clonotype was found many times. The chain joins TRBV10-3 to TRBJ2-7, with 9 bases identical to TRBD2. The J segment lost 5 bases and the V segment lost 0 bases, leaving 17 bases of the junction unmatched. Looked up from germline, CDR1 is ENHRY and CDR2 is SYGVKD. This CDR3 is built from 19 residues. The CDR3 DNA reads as TGTGCCATCAGTGAGTCGATAGATTGGACTAGCGAACTCATGAACGAGCAGTACTTC. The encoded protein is CAISESIDWTSELMNEQYF.

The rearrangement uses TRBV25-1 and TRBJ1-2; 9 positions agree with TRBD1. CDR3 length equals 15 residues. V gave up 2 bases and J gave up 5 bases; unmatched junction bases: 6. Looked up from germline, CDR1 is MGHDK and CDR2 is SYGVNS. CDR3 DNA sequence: TGTGCCAGCAGTGAACCCGGACAGGGGAAGTATGGCTACACCTTC. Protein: CASSEPGQGKYGYTF.

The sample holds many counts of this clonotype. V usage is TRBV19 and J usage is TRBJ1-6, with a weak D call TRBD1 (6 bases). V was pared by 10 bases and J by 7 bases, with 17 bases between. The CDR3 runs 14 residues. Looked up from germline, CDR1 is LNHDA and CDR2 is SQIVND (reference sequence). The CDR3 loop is CATKVGGRNSPLHF. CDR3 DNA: TGTGCCACGAAAGTGGGGGGCCGCAATTCACCCCTCCACTTT.

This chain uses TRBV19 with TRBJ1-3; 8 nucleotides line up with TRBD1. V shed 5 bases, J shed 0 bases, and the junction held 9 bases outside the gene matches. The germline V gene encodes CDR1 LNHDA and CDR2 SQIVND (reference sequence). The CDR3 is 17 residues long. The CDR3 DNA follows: TGTGCCAGTAGTCCATATCCAACAGGGGGCTCTGGAAACACCATATATTTT. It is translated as CASSPYPTGGSGNTIYF.

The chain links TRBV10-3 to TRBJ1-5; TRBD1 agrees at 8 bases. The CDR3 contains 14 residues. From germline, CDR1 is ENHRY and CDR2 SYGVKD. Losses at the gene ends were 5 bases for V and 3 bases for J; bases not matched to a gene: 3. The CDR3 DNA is TGTGCCATCAGTCTGGACAGGGACAATCAGCCCCAGCATTTT. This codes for CAISLDRDNQPQHF.

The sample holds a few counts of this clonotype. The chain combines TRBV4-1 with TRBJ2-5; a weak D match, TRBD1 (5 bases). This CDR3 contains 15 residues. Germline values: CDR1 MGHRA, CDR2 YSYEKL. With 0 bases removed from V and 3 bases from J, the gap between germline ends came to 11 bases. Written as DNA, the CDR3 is TGCGCCAGCAGCCAAGATAGGGGCTTCGAAGAGACCCAGTACTTC. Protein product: CASSQDRGFEETQYF.

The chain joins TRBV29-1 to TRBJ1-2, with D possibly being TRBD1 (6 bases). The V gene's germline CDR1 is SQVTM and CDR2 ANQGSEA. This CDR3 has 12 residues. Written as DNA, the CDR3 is TGCAGTCAGGGGCGATCGATCTATGGCTACACCTTC. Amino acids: CSQGRSIYGYTF.

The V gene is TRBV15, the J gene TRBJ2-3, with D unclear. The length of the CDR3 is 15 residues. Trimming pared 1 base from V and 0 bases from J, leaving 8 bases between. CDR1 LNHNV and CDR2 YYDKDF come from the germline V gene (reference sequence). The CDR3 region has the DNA TGTGCCACCAGCAGAGTTGGCCCGAGCACAGATACGCAGTATTTT. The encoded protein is CATSRVGPSTDTQYF.

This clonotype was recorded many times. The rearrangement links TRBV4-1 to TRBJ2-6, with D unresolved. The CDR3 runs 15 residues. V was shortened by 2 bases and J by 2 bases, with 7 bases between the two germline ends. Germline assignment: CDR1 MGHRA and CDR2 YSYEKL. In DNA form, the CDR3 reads TGCGCCAGCAGCCAAAGGCCTCCTGGGGCCAACGTCCTGACTTTC. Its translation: CASSQRPPGANVLTF.

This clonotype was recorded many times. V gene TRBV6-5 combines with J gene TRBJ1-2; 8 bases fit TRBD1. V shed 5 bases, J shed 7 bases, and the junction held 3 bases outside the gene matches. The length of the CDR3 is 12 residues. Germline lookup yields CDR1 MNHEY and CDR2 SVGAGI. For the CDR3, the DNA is TGTGCCAGCAGTAAAACAGGGGGTGGCTACACCTTC. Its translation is CASSKTGGGYTF.

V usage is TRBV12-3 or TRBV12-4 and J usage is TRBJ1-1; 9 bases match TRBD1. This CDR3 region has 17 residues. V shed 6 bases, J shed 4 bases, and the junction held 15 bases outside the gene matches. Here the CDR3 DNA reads TGTGCCAGCAGCAGAGCCGGGACAGGGCCGTTGAGCACTGAAGCTTTCTTT. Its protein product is CASSRAGTGPLSTEAFF.

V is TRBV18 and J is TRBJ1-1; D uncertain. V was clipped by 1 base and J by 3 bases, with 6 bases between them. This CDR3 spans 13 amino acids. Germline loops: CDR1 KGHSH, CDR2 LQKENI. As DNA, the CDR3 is TGTGCCAGCTCACCACTTGTGGACACTGAAGCTTTCTTT. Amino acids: CASSPLVDTEAFF. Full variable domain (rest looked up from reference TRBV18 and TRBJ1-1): NAGVMQNPRHLVRRRGQEARLRCSPMKGHSHVYWYRQLPEEGLKFMVYLQKENIIDESGMPKERFSAEFPKEGPSILRIQQVVRGDSAAYFCASSPLVDTEAFFGQGTRLTVV.

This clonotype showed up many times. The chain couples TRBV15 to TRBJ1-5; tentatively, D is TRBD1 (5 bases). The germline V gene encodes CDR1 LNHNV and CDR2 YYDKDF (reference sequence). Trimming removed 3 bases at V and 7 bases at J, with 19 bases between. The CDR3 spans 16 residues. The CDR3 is CATSSRGVRAQQPQHF. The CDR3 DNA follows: TGTGCCACCAGCAGTAGGGGTGTACGGGCTCAGCAGCCCCAGCATTTT.

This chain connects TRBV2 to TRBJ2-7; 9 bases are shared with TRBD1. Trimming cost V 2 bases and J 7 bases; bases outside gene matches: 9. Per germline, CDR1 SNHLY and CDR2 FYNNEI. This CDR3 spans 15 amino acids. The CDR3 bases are TGTGCCAGCAGTGAAACCCCGGGACAGGGACGGGAGCAGTACTTC. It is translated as CASSETPGQGREQYF.

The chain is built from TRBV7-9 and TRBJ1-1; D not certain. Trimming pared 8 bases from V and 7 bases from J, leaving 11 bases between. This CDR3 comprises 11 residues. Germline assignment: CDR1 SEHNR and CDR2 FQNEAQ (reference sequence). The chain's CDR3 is CASRGSGEAFF. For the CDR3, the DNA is TGTGCCAGCCGCGGGAGTGGTGAAGCTTTCTTT.

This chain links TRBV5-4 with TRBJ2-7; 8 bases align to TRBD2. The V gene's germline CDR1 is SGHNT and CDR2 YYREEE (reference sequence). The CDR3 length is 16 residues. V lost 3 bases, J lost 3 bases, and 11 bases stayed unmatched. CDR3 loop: CASSYILGLENYEQYF. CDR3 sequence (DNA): TGTGCCAGCAGCTACATCCTGGGACTAGAAAACTACGAGCAGTACTTC.

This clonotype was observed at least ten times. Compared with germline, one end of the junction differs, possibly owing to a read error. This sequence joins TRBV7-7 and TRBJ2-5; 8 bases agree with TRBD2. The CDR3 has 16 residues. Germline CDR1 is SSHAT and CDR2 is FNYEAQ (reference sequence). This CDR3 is CASSLAPGGPQETQYF. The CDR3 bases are TGTGCTAGCAGCTTAGCGCCGGGGGGGCCCCAAGAGACCCAGTACTTC.

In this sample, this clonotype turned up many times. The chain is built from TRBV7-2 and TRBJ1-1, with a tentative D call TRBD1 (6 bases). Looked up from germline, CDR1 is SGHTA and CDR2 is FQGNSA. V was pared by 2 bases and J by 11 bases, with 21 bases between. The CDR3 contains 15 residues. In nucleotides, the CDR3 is TGTGCCAGCAGCTTATTTGCAGGGGAATTAGGGGACGCTTTCTTT. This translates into CASSLFAGELGDAFF.

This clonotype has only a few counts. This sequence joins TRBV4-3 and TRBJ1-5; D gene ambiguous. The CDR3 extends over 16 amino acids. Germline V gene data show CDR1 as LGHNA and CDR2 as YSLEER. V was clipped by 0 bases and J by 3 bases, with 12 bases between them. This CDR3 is CASSQDRAGFNQPQHF. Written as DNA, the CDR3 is TGCGCCAGCAGCCAAGATAGGGCAGGCTTCAATCAGCCCCAGCATTTT.

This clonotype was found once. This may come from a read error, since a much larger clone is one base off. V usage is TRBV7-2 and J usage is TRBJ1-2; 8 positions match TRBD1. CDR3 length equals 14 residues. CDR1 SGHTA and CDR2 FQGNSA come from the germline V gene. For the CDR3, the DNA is TGTGCCAGCAGCTTAGATCCAGGGGGCTATAGCTACACCTTC. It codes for CASSLDPGGYSYTF.

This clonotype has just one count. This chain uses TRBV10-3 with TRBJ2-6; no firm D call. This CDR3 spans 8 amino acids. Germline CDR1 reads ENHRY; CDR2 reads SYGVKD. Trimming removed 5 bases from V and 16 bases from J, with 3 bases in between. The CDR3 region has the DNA TGTGCCATCAGTTCACTGACTTTC. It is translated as CAISSLTF.

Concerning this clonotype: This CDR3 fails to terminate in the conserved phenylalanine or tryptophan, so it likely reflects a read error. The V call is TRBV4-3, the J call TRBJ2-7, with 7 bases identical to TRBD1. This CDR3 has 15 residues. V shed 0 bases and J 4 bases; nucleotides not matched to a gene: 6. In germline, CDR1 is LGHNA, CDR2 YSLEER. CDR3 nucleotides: TGCGCCAGCAGCCAAGACGGCAGGGGGAGTTACGAGCAGTACTCC. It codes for CASSQDGRGSYEQYS.

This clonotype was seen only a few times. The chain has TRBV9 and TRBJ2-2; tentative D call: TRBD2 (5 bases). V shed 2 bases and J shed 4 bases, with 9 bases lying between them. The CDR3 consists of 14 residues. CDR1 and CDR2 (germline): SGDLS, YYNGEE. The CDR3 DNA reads TGTGCCAGCAGCGTTGATGGGAGCACCGGGGAGCTGTTTTTT. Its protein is CASSVDGSTGELFF. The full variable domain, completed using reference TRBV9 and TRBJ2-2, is DSGVTQTPKHLITATGQRVTLRCSPRSGDLSVYWYQQSLDQGLQFLIQYYNGEERAKGNILERFSAQQFPDLHSELNLSSLELGDSALYFCASSVDGSTGELFFGEGSRLTVL.

The CDR3 sequence is CASSQDHGGVETQYF. CDR3 DNA: TGTGCCAGCAGCCAAGATCATGGGGGGGTAGAGACCCAGTACTTC. The V call is TRBV14, the J call TRBJ2-5; the match to TRBD2 covers 7 bases. The germline CDR1 and CDR2 sequences are SGHDN and FVKESK. CDR3 size: 15 residues. V shed 0 bases, J shed 4 bases, and the junction held 5 bases outside the gene matches.

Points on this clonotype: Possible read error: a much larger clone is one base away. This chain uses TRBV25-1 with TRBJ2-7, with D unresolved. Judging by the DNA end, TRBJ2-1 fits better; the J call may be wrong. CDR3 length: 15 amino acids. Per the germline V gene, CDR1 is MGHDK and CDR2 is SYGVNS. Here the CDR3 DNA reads TGTGCCAGCAGCTACACCGTGTCACTATCCTACGAGCAGTTCTTC. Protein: CASSYTVSLSYEQFF.

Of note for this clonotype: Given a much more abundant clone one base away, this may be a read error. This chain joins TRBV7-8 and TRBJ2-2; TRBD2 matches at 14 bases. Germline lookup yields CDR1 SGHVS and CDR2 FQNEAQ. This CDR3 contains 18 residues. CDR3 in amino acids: CASSLGLAGGPNTGDLFF. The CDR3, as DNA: TGTGCCAGCAGCTTAGGACTAGCGGGAGGGCCGAACACCGGGGATCTGTTTTTT.

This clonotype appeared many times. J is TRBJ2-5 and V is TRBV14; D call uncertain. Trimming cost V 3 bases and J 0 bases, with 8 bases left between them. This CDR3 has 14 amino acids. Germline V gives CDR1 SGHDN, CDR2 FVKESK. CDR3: CASSHLRYQETQYF. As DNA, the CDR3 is TGTGCCAGCAGCCATCTACGGTACCAAGAGACCCAGTACTTC.